These 19 T cell receptor beta chains share one sample of origin, sequenced in a study of T cell changes during pregnancy in multiple sclerosis. Sequencing used immunoSEQ multiplex PCR; TCRdb keeps in-frame clones, though not all of them. The sample includes fewer than 35,000 clones, 85% to 95% of them seen just once. The sample in question was CD4+ T cells from peripheral blood mononuclear cells, obtained in the second trimester of pregnancy. The source is a female donor with multiple sclerosis, enrolled in a pregnancy study.

V and J are TRBV4-1 and TRBJ1-2, with D perhaps TRBD1 (6 bases). Germline-derived CDR1 and CDR2 are MGHRA and YSYEKL. This CDR3 region has 15 residues. Trimming stripped 7 bases from V and 3 bases from J, with 18 bases between. This CDR3 is CASNHVGGGDYGYTF. The DNA for the CDR3 is TGCGCCAGCAACCATGTCGGAGGGGGGGACTATGGCTACACCTTC.

This chain uses TRBV28 with TRBJ2-5; D remains ambiguous. V shed 6 bases and J shed 7 bases, with 15 bases lying between them. This CDR3 is 13 amino acids long. CDR1 is MDHEN and CDR2 is SYDVKM in the germline V gene. Here the CDR3 DNA reads TGTGCCAGCAGCCCCCCCGCGGCTGGGACCCAGTACTTC. Its translation is CASSPPAAGTQYF.

The chain links TRBV7-9 to TRBJ1-2, with D possibly being TRBD1 (6 bases). Between the trimmed V and J ends, which lost 5 bases and 5 bases, there was a span of 9 bases. The CDR3 extends over 12 amino acids. Germline V CDR1 and CDR2: SEHNR, FQNEAQ (reference sequence). The CDR3 sequence: CASSPRGYGYTF. CDR3 bases: TGTGCCAGCAGCCCCAGGGGTTATGGCTACACCTTC.

This chain links TRBV7-2 with TRBJ2-1; possible D gene TRBD2, 5 bases. V was shortened by 1 base and J by 2 bases, with 9 bases between the two germline ends. Germline V lookup: CDR1 SGHTA, CDR2 FQGNSA. The CDR3 contains 15 residues. CDR3 DNA: TGTGCCAGCAGCTTAGGGACTCCTACCTACAATGAGCAGTTCTTC. Its protein product is CASSLGTPTYNEQFF.

CDR3 bases: TGTGCCAGCAGCTTGCGACGTCCCGGGACAGGGAACGAGCAGTACTTC. It translates to CASSLRRPGTGNEQYF. V usage is TRBV5-5 and J usage is TRBJ2-7, with 9 bases identical to TRBD1. Trimming took 1 base from V and 5 from J; bases not matched to a gene: 10. The CDR3 runs 16 residues. The germline V gene has CDR1 SGHKS and CDR2 YYEKEE (reference sequence). The entire variable domain, with the rest obtained from reference TRBV5-5 and TRBJ2-7, is as follows: DAGVTQSPTHLIKTRGQQVTLRCSPISGHKSVSWYQQVLGQGPQFIFQYYEKEERGRGNFPDRFSARQFPNYSSELNVNALLLGDSALYLCASSLRRPGTGNEQYFGPGTRLTVT.

The chain links TRBV2 to TRBJ2-3; D possibly corresponds to TRBD1 (5 bases). The CDR3 consists of 15 residues. Germline V gene data show CDR1 as SNHLY and CDR2 as FYNNEI. V gave up 10 bases and J gave up 4 bases, with 21 bases separating them. As DNA, the CDR3 is TGTGCCAACCGAAAGGGGTATGCGAACGCAGATACGCAGTATTTT. The encoded protein is CANRKGYANADTQYF.

The chain links TRBV6-1 to TRBJ1-1, with 11 positions matching TRBD1. The junction had 7 bases not matched to a gene; V was cut back by 2 bases and J by 5 bases. CDR1 and CDR2 (germline): MNHNS, SASEGT. The CDR3 totals 16 residues. The CDR3 DNA reads as TGTGCCAGCAGTGAATGGGGGACAGGGGGGAAAACTGAAGCTTTCTTT. Its protein product is CASSEWGTGGKTEAFF.

This rearrangement joins TRBV19 to TRBJ2-2, with D tentatively TRBD1 (6 bases). V lost 5 bases to trimming and J lost 1 base, with 11 bases between them. The germline CDR1 and CDR2 sequences are LNHDA and SQIVND (reference sequence). The CDR3 totals 15 residues. For the CDR3, the DNA is TGTGCCAGTAGTTGGGGCAGGGGGAACACCGGGGAGCTGTTTTTT. Translated, it gives CASSWGRGNTGELFF.

This clone was picked up one time. The J gene is TRBJ2-3, the V gene TRBV5-1; D is undetermined. There are 12 residues in the CDR3. Trimming left V 2 bases short and J 5 bases short, with 6 bases between. CDR1 and CDR2 from the germline V gene are SGHRS and YFSETQ. CDR3 region: CASSLTKDTQYF. The CDR3, as DNA: TGCGCCAGCAGCTTAACTAAAGATACGCAGTATTTT.

The V gene is TRBV7-9, the J gene TRBJ2-6; tentatively, D is TRBD1 (6 bases). Trimming stripped 8 bases from V and 2 bases from J, with 19 bases between. Germline-derived CDR1 and CDR2 are SEHNR and FQNEAQ (reference sequence). The CDR3 length is 17 residues. CDR3 region: CASVLGAGITGANVLTF. In nucleotides, the CDR3 is TGTGCCAGCGTCCTGGGGGCAGGTATTACTGGGGCCAACGTCCTGACTTTC.

The chain combines TRBV27 with TRBJ1-5; TRBD1 matches 7 bases. V shed 3 bases and J 4 bases; nucleotides not matched to a gene: 3. Germline assignment: CDR1 MNHEY and CDR2 SMNVEV (reference sequence). CDR3 size: 14 residues. This CDR3 is CASSFSGGNQPQHF. The CDR3 DNA follows: TGTGCCAGCAGTTTTTCAGGGGGGAATCAGCCCCAGCATTTT.

This clone occurred once. The genes are TRBV23-1 and TRBJ2-5; 10 bases are shared with TRBD1. TRBV23-1 is labeled an ORF, and its function is uncertain. The junction had 23 bases not matched to a gene; V was cut back by 3 bases and J by 4 bases. The CDR3 length is 21 residues. The CDR3 coding sequence is TGCGCCAGCAGTCATCGGGGGACTCGTACGGGACAGGGGCGCGTGAGAGAGACCCAGTACTTC. Protein: CASSHRGTRTGQGRVRETQYF.

The chain combines TRBV7-8 with TRBJ1-1, with D uncertain. This CDR3 comprises 15 residues. Germline V gives CDR1 SGHVS, CDR2 FQNEAQ. V was cut by 1 base and J by 7 bases, with 16 bases left in between. As DNA, the CDR3 is TGTGCCAGCAGCTTAGTGGGTTGGTCGGGGAGTGAAGCTTTCTTT. It is translated as CASSLVGWSGSEAFF.

The V gene is TRBV11-3, the J gene TRBJ2-7; a weak D match, TRBD1 (6 bases). This CDR3 has 13 residues. V lost 5 bases, J lost 0 bases, and 8 bases lay in between. CDR1 and CDR2 from the germline V gene are SGHNT and YENEEA. The CDR3 protein is CASSPGVSYEQYF. The CDR3 nucleotides are TGTGCCAGCAGCCCAGGGGTCTCCTACGAGCAGTACTTC.

The CDR3 sequence: CASSSRPGNQPQHF. Written as DNA, the CDR3 is TGTGCCAGCAGTTCCCGTCCAGGGAATCAGCCCCAGCATTTT. This chain links TRBV2 with TRBJ1-5; D may be TRBD1 (5 bases). Germline V CDR1 and CDR2: SNHLY, FYNNEI. The CDR3 covers 14 residues. V shed 5 bases and J shed 4 bases, with 12 bases lying between them. Full variable domain (outside the CDR3, taken from reference TRBV2 and TRBJ1-5): EPEVTQTPSHQVTQMGQEVILRCVPISNHLYFYWYRQILGQKVEFLVSFYNNEISEKSEIFDDQFSVERPDGSNFTLKIRSTKLEDSAMYFCASSSRPGNQPQHFGDGTRLSIL.

The genes are TRBV27 and TRBJ2-5; 7 bases are shared with TRBD1. Germline assignment: CDR1 MNHEY and CDR2 SMNVEV (reference sequence). The length of the CDR3 is 14 residues. Trimming removed 6 bases from V and 5 bases from J; junction bases left unmatched: 9. CDR3 region: CASSRQGKRETQYF. Written as DNA, the CDR3 is TGTGCCAGCAGCCGACAGGGAAAACGGGAGACCCAGTACTTC.

The CDR3 DNA is TGTGCCAGCAACCCCGCGCCGCGTGCTGGGGCCAACGTCCTGACTTTC. Encoded protein: CASNPAPRAGANVLTF. The rearrangement joins TRBV6-6 to TRBJ2-6; the D is unclear. V was trimmed by 7 bases and J by 2 bases, leaving 15 bases between them. CDR3 length: 16 amino acids. Germline V gives CDR1 MNHNY, CDR2 SVGAGI (reference sequence).

The CDR3 loop is CASSYSPLALTGELFF. For the CDR3, the DNA is TGTGCCAGCAGTTACTCCCCCCTAGCGCTTACCGGGGAGCTGTTTTTT. The genes are TRBV6-6 and TRBJ2-2; the D gene is possibly TRBD2 (6 bases). The CDR3 has 16 amino acids. With 0 bases removed from V and 5 bases from J, the gap between germline ends came to 13 bases. The germline V gene encodes CDR1 MNHNY and CDR2 SVGAGI (reference sequence).

CDR3 loop: CASSSLGAETQYF. The CDR3 DNA sequence: TGTGCCAGCAGCTCCCTGGGGGCAGAGACCCAGTACTTC. This chain connects TRBV7-2 to TRBJ2-5; TRBD1 is a possible D gene (6 bases). Germline V gene sequence: CDR1 SGHTA, CDR2 FQGNSA. Trimming pared 4 bases from V and 4 bases from J, leaving 10 bases between. The CDR3 loop spans 13 amino acids.